This passage covers 17 T cell receptor beta chains from one sample sequenced in a study of regulatory T cells in long-lasting Graves disease. Time point defined: persistent/refractory GD, antithyroid drugs over 5 years with positive TRAb. RNA extracted from PBMCs served as the sequencing template. Construction of TCR beta libraries relied on iRepertoire HTBI primers and on Arm-PCR targeting CDR3 regions. TCRdb processed the multiplex PCR reads anew with MiXCR; each CDR3 protein has one entry. The sample shows approximately 350,000 distinct CDR3 sequences, roughly 20% of them seen only once. This specimen consisted of peripheral blood mononuclear cells (PBMCs), obtained when the disease was refractory, from a patient treated with antithyroid drugs. Every receptor here comes from a woman aged 40-49 years with Graves disease.

Remarks on this clonotype: One base away lies a much larger clone, so this may be a sequencing read error. The chain has TRBV2 and TRBJ1-5; 8 bases agree with TRBD1. Germline trimming cut 10 bases from V and 7 bases from J; bases unmatched to any gene: 6. The CDR3 consists of 12 residues. CDR1 is SNHLY, CDR2 FYNNEI, per germline. This CDR3 reads CANTGQGQPQHF. The CDR3 DNA reads as TGTGCCAACACCGGACAGGGCCAGCCCCAGCATTTT. The variable domain in full, with the rest retrieved from reference TRBV2 and TRBJ1-5, is EPEVTQTPSHQVTQMGQEVILRCVPISNHLYFYWYRQILGQKVEFLVSFYNNEISEKSEIFDDQFSVERPDGSNFTLKIRSTKLEDSAMYFCANTGQGQPQHFGDGTRLSIL.

The sample holds many counts of this clonotype. J is TRBJ1-5 and V is TRBV6-2 or TRBV6-3; D possibly corresponds to TRBD1 (6 bases). The germline gives CDR1 MNHEY, CDR2 SVGEGT. With 7 bases removed from V and 1 base from J, the gap between germline ends came to 14 bases. The length of the CDR3 is 15 residues. CDR3 sequence (DNA): TGTGCCAGCACCCTAGGAGGGGGAAGCAATCAGCCCCAGCATTTT. Amino acid sequence: CASTLGGGSNQPQHF.

This clonotype was detected ten times or more. The CDR3 coding sequence is TGTGCCAGCAGCTCCACTCCGGCCGAAGGGGCGTATGGCTACACCTTC. It translates to CASSSTPAEGAYGYTF. V gene TRBV7-9 combines with J gene TRBJ1-2; D perhaps matches TRBD1 (5 bases). V shed 4 bases and J shed 5 bases, with 20 bases lying between them. Germline V gene lookup returns CDR1 SEHNR and CDR2 FQNEAQ (reference sequence). CDR3 length equals 16 residues.

This clonotype was seen a handful of times. The rearrangement uses TRBV12-3 or TRBV12-4 and TRBJ2-6; 10 positions match TRBD1. The CDR3 length is 18 residues. V lost 4 bases and J lost 2; bases outside the gene matches: 8. The CDR3 region is CASSSPGQGIPGANVLTF. The CDR3, as DNA: TGTGCCAGCAGTTCCCCGGGACAGGGGATCCCTGGGGCCAACGTCCTGACTTTC.

This rearrangement joins TRBV19 to TRBJ2-7; TRBD1 aligns across 8 bases. V was pared by 8 bases and J by 3 bases, with 6 bases of the junction left unmatched. This CDR3 comprises 13 residues. Germline V gene lookup returns CDR1 LNHDA and CDR2 SQIVND (reference sequence). The CDR3 sequence: CASQRTGHYEQYF. Written as DNA, the CDR3 is TGTGCCAGTCAGCGGACAGGGCACTACGAGCAGTACTTC. Full variable domain (missing parts from reference TRBV19 and TRBJ2-7): DGGITQSPKYLFRKEGQNVTLSCEQNLNHDAMYWYRQDPGQGLRLIYYSQIVNDFQKGDIAEGYSVSREKKESFPLTVTSAQKNPTAFYLCASQRTGHYEQYFGPGTRLTVT.

At least ten counts were recorded for this clonotype. The J gene is TRBJ1-2, the V gene TRBV6-5; weak D call: TRBD1 (5 bases). Germline V gene lookup returns CDR1 MNHEY and CDR2 SVGAGI. CDR3 size: 13 residues. Trimming stripped 0 bases from V and 8 bases from J, with 10 bases between. The CDR3: CASSYSRGTGYTF. In DNA, the CDR3 is TGTGCCAGCAGTTACTCTAGAGGGACCGGCTACACCTTC.

The chain carries TRBV11-2 and TRBJ2-7, with D possibly matching TRBD2 (6 bases). With 2 bases removed from V and 7 bases from J, the gap between germline ends came to 12 bases. Per the germline V gene, CDR1 is SGHAT and CDR2 is FQNNGV. CDR3 length equals 13 residues. CDR3 coding DNA: TGTGCCAGCAGCTTAAGGAGGGGTGGAGAGCAGTACTTC. This gives the protein CASSLRRGGEQYF. The full variable domain, with the rest looked up from reference TRBV11-2 and TRBJ2-7, is EAGVAQSPRYKIIEKRQSVAFWCNPISGHATLYWYQQILGQGPKLLIQFQNNGVVDDSQLPKDRFSAERLKGVDSTLKIQPAKLEDSAVYLCASSLRRGGEQYFGPGTRLTVT.

The sample holds a few counts of this clonotype. This sequence joins TRBV19 and TRBJ2-6; no reliable D call. V was clipped by 5 bases and J by 0 bases, with 8 bases between them. The germline gives CDR1 LNHDA, CDR2 SQIVND (reference sequence). The length of the CDR3 is 15 residues. The CDR3, as DNA: TGTGCCAGTAGTCCAAGCCGCTCTGGGGCCAACGTCCTGACTTTC. Its translation: CASSPSRSGANVLTF.

At least ten counts were recorded for this clonotype. The CDR3 reads CSVKGGGEQYF. As DNA, the CDR3 is TGCAGCGTTAAAGGGGGAGGCGAGCAGTACTTC. This chain joins TRBV29-1 and TRBJ2-7, with D tentatively TRBD1 or TRBD2 (6 bases each). The CDR3 has 11 residues. V was pared by 5 bases and J by 6 bases, with 11 bases between. CDR1 and CDR2 from the germline V gene are SQVTM and ANQGSEA.

This clonotype was seen more than once but under ten times. The chain carries TRBV7-2 and TRBJ2-4, with a weak D call TRBD2 (6 bases). The CDR3 is 14 amino acids. From germline, CDR1 is SGHTA and CDR2 FQGNSA. Trimming pared 1 base from V and 7 bases from J, leaving 11 bases between. The CDR3 DNA sequence: TGTGCCAGCAGCTTAGGACTAGATAGGAACATTCAGTACTTC. Encoded protein: CASSLGLDRNIQYF.

This clonotype was detected ten times or more. The chain has TRBV15 and TRBJ2-7, with a tentative D call TRBD2 (6 bases). The CDR3 is made up of 13 amino acids. V was clipped by 5 bases and J by 5 bases, with 13 bases between them. The germline gives CDR1 LNHNV, CDR2 YYDKDF (reference sequence). CDR3 sequence (DNA): TGTGCCACCAGCTCCCGGGGGACCGACGAGCAGTACTTC. As protein: CATSSRGTDEQYF.

This clonotype was picked up many times. J is TRBJ1-4 and V is TRBV12-3 or TRBV12-4; D possibly corresponds to TRBD1 (6 bases). The ends were cut back, 4 bases at V and 8 bases at J, with 14 bases in the middle. CDR3 length: 14 residues. The CDR3 loop reads CASSSTGTGEKLFF. Written as DNA, the CDR3 is TGTGCCAGCAGTTCTACAGGGACCGGCGAAAAACTGTTTTTT.

Only a few counts were recorded for this clonotype. V and J are TRBV7-3 and TRBJ2-2; no reliable D call. Germline assignment: CDR1 SGHTA and CDR2 FQGTGA. V was cut by 3 bases and J by 5 bases, with 7 bases left in between. The CDR3 loop spans 13 amino acids. The CDR3 here is CASSFQLTGELFF. In DNA, the CDR3 is TGTGCCAGCAGCTTCCAGTTAACCGGGGAGCTGTTTTTT.

This clonotype was seen ten or more times. The gene calls are TRBV11-2 and TRBJ2-5; TRBD2 is a possible D gene (6 bases). Trimming left V 5 bases short and J 2 bases short, with 12 bases between. Germline-derived CDR1 and CDR2 are SGHAT and FQNNGV. There are 14 residues in the CDR3. The CDR3 protein is CASSPGLPQETQYF. The CDR3 bases are TGTGCCAGCAGCCCCGGACTACCTCAAGAGACCCAGTACTTC.

The table lists this clonotype with many counts. The V and J genes are TRBV6-5 and TRBJ1-1; D may be TRBD1 (6 bases). Trimming removed 4 bases from V and 0 bases from J, with 12 bases in between. CDR1 and CDR2 from the germline V gene are MNHEY and SVGAGI. The CDR3 covers 15 residues. Here the CDR3 DNA reads TGTGCCAGCAGTTTCCGTAGGGGGGTGAACACTGAAGCTTTCTTT. Translation gives CASSFRRGVNTEAFF.

This clonotype has a single count. V is TRBV19 and J is TRBJ1-5; D gene ambiguous. This CDR3 has 13 amino acids. The germline CDR1 and CDR2 sequences are LNHDA and SQIVND (reference sequence). The V end lost 5 bases, the J end lost 7 bases, and 12 bases lay between the germline ends. In nucleotides, the CDR3 is TGTGCCAGTAGTCCCATTGGGTGGCAGCCCCAGCATTTT. Protein sequence: CASSPIGWQPQHF.

This clonotype was picked up many times. The chain combines TRBV12-3 or TRBV12-4 with TRBJ1-1, with unresolved D. V was pared by 4 bases and J by 5 bases, with 14 bases between. The CDR3 runs 14 residues. CDR3 sequence: CASSSNGLRTEAFF. The CDR3 bases are TGTGCCAGCAGTTCGAATGGTCTGAGAACTGAAGCTTTCTTT.